The T cell receptor beta chain under discussion was sequenced for a study of blood T cell repertoires in COVID-19. Sequencing used immunoSEQ multiplex PCR; TCRdb keeps in-frame clones, though not all of them. The data show approximately 170,000 clones, around four fifths seen once. The CDR3 sequence is 13 residues long. V shed 3 bases and J shed 7 bases, with 10 bases lying between them. CDR1 is LGHDT, CDR2 YNNKEL, per germline (reference sequence). This clone appeared a few times. The sample comprised peripheral blood. V and J are TRBV3-1 (or the pseudogene TRBV3-2) and TRBJ2-1; possible D gene TRBD2, 6 bases. The source is a man between 65 and 85 years old who had recovered from COVID-19. The CDR3 reads CASSQGSGNEQFF. DNA of the CDR3: TGTGCCAGCAGCCAGGGTAGCGGTAATGAGCAGTTCTTC.